This T cell receptor (beta chain) comes out of a study of pediatric ulcerative colitis. Profiling relied on immunoSEQ multiplex PCR, and the TCRdb table lists in-frame clones only, not all of them. The sample includes around 64,000 clones, 77% of them seen just once. Only a few counts were recorded for this clone. The CDR3 covers 15 residues. V lost 4 bases and J lost 2; bases outside the gene matches: 9. The germline gives CDR1 SQVTM, CDR2 ANQGSEA. Ulcerative colitis patients received no immunosuppressive medication before the diagnostic colonoscopy. The clonotype originates from a boy between 10 and 17 years old with moderate ulcerative colitis. The chain couples TRBV29-1 to TRBJ1-2; 8 positions agree with TRBD1. Sequenced sample: blood. CDR3 sequence (DNA): TGCAGCGTTGGAGACAGGGGAAATCGGAACTATGGCTACACCTTC. Protein: CSVGDRGNRNYGYTF. Full variable domain (remainder filled in from reference TRBV29-1 and TRBJ1-2): SAVISQKPSRDICQRGTSLTIQCQVDSQVTMMFWYRQQPGQSLTLIATANQGSEATYESGFVIDKFPISRPNLTFSTLTVSNMSPEDSSIYLCSVGDRGNRNYGYTFGSGTRLTVV.